A single sample gave rise to the 18 T cell receptor beta chains below, sequenced in a study of T cell responses to AZD1222 COVID-19 vaccine. Method: immunoSEQ multiplex PCR; TCRdb's copy keeps in-frame clones and lacks some. This repertoire shows nearly 110,000 clones, about 92% found once; its top ten account for 7.5% to 9.5%. This sample comprised peripheral blood, obtained 28 days after the second AZD1222 dose. Every receptor here comes from an adult who received the AZD1222 COVID-19 vaccine.

This clone was seen once. The chain combines TRBV18 with TRBJ1-2; perhaps TRBD1 as D (5 bases). The V end lost 3 bases, the J end lost 6 bases, and 23 bases lay between the germline ends. The CDR3 is made up of 17 amino acids. CDR1 is KGHSH and CDR2 is LQKENI in the germline V gene. This CDR3 is CASSPAIVAGTPDGYTF. Here the CDR3 DNA reads TGTGCCAGCTCACCCGCCATCGTCGCAGGGACCCCTGATGGCTACACCTTC.

This clone occurred once. The genes are TRBV7-2 and TRBJ2-7; TRBD2 matches at 13 bases. CDR1 and CDR2 (germline): SGHTA, FQGNSA. The CDR3 is 16 residues long. Trimming at V came to 3 bases and at J to 0 bases, leaving 2 bases not matched to a gene. The CDR3 coding sequence is TGTGCCAGCAGCTTGGGACTAGCGGGAAACTCCTACGAGCAGTACTTC. Translating it yields CASSLGLAGNSYEQYF.

The genes are TRBV6-4 and TRBJ2-1; a possible D gene is TRBD2 (5 bases). This CDR3 contains 13 residues. The germline V gene encodes CDR1 MRHNA and CDR2 SNTAGT. V was clipped by 5 bases and J by 9 bases, with 14 bases between them. CDR3 coding DNA: TGTGCCAGCAGTCCGACTCCAGAGGGTGAGCAGTTCTTC. Translated: CASSPTPEGEQFF.

The J gene is TRBJ1-1, the V gene TRBV6-5, with D tentatively TRBD1 (5 bases). Germline V gene data show CDR1 as MNHEY and CDR2 as SVGAGI. V was trimmed by 2 bases and J by 9 bases, leaving 10 bases between them. The CDR3 runs to 12 residues. CDR3 protein: CASSYRGPQAFF. CDR3 in DNA: TGTGCCAGCAGTTACAGGGGACCGCAAGCTTTCTTT.

The genes are TRBV10-1 and TRBJ1-2; 12 bases agree with TRBD1. The CDR3 runs to 14 residues. The J segment lost 8 bases and the V segment lost 8 bases, leaving 9 bases of the junction unmatched. The germline CDR1 and CDR2 sequences are WNHNN and SYGVQD (reference sequence). CDR3 amino acids: CASYGGQGALGYTF. The CDR3 bases are TGCGCCAGCTATGGGGGACAGGGGGCGCTCGGCTACACCTTC.

The rearrangement links TRBV2 to TRBJ2-7; TRBD2 matches 8 bases. Germline V lookup: CDR1 SNHLY, CDR2 FYNNEI. This CDR3 is built from 13 residues. With V trimmed by 7 bases and J by 2 bases, 4 bases remained unmatched. The CDR3: CASMTSETYEQYF. CDR3 DNA: TGTGCCAGCATGACTAGCGAAACCTACGAGCAGTACTTC.

This clone has just a few counts. V is TRBV20-1 and J is TRBJ2-5; D remains unclear. With 0 bases removed from V and 5 bases from J, the gap between germline ends came to 1 base. This CDR3 spans 10 amino acids. The germline CDR1 and CDR2 sequences are DFQATT and SNEGSKA (reference sequence). For the CDR3, the DNA is TGCAGTGCTAGAGACGAGACCCAGTACTTC. Translation gives CSARDETQYF.

The V gene is TRBV29-1, the J gene TRBJ1-3; D is uncertain. The CDR3 runs 13 residues. Germline V gene sequence: CDR1 SQVTM, CDR2 ANQGSEA. V lost 4 bases and J 3 bases, leaving 10 bases between the germline ends. CDR3 protein: CSVVWGNGNTIYF. Here the CDR3 DNA reads TGCAGCGTTGTTTGGGGAAATGGAAACACCATATATTTT.

The genes are TRBV5-5 and TRBJ2-4; TRBD1 agrees at 11 bases. From germline, CDR1 is SGHKS and CDR2 YYEKEE (reference sequence). The V gene end was trimmed by 3 bases and the J gene end by 0 bases; junction bases not matched to a gene: 2. This CDR3 has 16 amino acids. The CDR3: CASSWGQGVAKNIQYF. In DNA, the CDR3 is TGTGCCAGCAGCTGGGGACAGGGGGTAGCCAAAAACATTCAGTACTTC.

The chain is built from TRBV2 and TRBJ1-2; D is unclear. Germline CDR1 and CDR2: SNHLY and FYNNEI. Trimming pared 8 bases from V and 0 bases from J, leaving 10 bases between. The CDR3 has 13 residues. This CDR3 is CASRVETNYGYTF. The CDR3 DNA reads as TGTGCCAGCCGTGTTGAAACTAACTATGGCTACACCTTC. The complete variable domain, with remaining parts taken from reference TRBV2 and TRBJ1-2, reads EPEVTQTPSHQVTQMGQEVILRCVPISNHLYFYWYRQILGQKVEFLVSFYNNEISEKSEIFDDQFSVERPDGSNFTLKIRSTKLEDSAMYFCASRVETNYGYTFGSGTRLTVV.

The chain carries TRBV29-1 and TRBJ1-1; TRBD1 matches at 8 bases. Trimming took 4 bases from V and 6 from J; bases not matched to a gene: 4. CDR1 and CDR2 (germline): SQVTM, ANQGSEA. The CDR3 has 12 amino acids. The CDR3 DNA is TGCAGCGTTGTAAAGGACAGGGCTGAAGCTTTCTTT. As protein: CSVVKDRAEAFF.

The table lists this clone with a few counts. This chain connects TRBV6-2 or TRBV6-3 to TRBJ1-1; 10 nucleotides agree with TRBD1. The CDR3 has 16 residues. After removal of 2 bases from V and 11 bases from J, the junction contained 14 bases not matched to a gene. CDR1 is MNHEY, CDR2 SVGEGT, per germline. This CDR3 reads CASSYPLPGQGPGAFF. The CDR3 DNA reads TGTGCCAGCAGTTACCCACTCCCGGGACAGGGGCCGGGGGCTTTCTTT.

The chain joins TRBV7-3 to TRBJ2-1; 7 bases fit TRBD2. The CDR3 is 16 residues long. V lost 5 bases, J lost 5 bases, and 12 bases stayed unmatched. Germline lookup yields CDR1 SGHTA and CDR2 FQGTGA. CDR3 protein: CASSPSPGTINNEQFF. CDR3 DNA: TGTGCCAGCAGCCCATCCCCCGGGACTATTAACAATGAGCAGTTCTTC. Using reference TRBV7-3 and TRBJ2-1 for the parts outside the CDR3, the full variable domain is GAGVSQTPSNKVTEKGKYVELRCDPISGHTALYWYRQSLGQGPEFLIYFQGTGAADDSGLPNDRFFAVRPEGSVSTLKIQRTERGDSAVYLCASSPSPGTINNEQFFGPGTRLTVL.

The genes are TRBV30 and TRBJ2-1, with D possibly matching TRBD2 (6 bases). Germline assignment: CDR1 GTSNPN and CDR2 SVGIG (reference sequence). The CDR3 loop spans 12 amino acids. V was clipped by 1 base and J by 10 bases, with 11 bases between them. The CDR3 reads CAWSGGGREQFF. The CDR3 DNA follows: TGTGCCTGGAGTGGGGGAGGTCGGGAGCAGTTCTTC.

This chain uses TRBV3-1 (or the pseudogene TRBV3-2) with TRBJ2-3, with D perhaps TRBD1 (6 bases). V gave up 3 bases and J gave up 2 bases, with 15 bases separating them. The CDR3 is 16 amino acids. The germline CDR1 and CDR2 sequences are LGHDT and YNNKEL (reference sequence). The CDR3 is CASSQLDGTPTDTQYF. CDR3 coding DNA: TGTGCCAGCAGCCAGTTGGATGGGACACCCACAGATACGCAGTATTTT.

This clone was counted a few times. This sequence joins TRBV4-1 and TRBJ2-7; D might be TRBD2 (7 bases). V lost 3 bases, J lost 2 bases, and 14 bases lay in between. The CDR3 runs to 15 residues. In germline, CDR1 is MGHRA, CDR2 YSYEKL. CDR3 in amino acids: CASSQGRGKAYEQYF. The CDR3 region has the DNA TGCGCCAGCAGCCAGGGGAGGGGGAAAGCCTACGAGCAGTACTTC.

This sequence joins TRBV7-9 and TRBJ2-1; D remains ambiguous. The V end was cut by 7 bases, the J end by 6 bases, with 7 bases between. The CDR3 runs to 11 residues. Germline V lookup: CDR1 SEHNR, CDR2 FQNEAQ (reference sequence). CDR3 in amino acids: CASTRANEQFF. The DNA of the CDR3 is TGTGCCAGCACCCGAGCCAATGAGCAGTTCTTC.

This sequence joins TRBV10-2 and TRBJ2-6, with D maybe TRBD1 (5 bases). Germline CDR1 WSHSY, CDR2 SAAADI. The CDR3 is made up of 15 amino acids. Trimming stripped 4 bases from V and 0 bases from J, with 7 bases between. This CDR3 reads CASSVGHSGANVLTF. The CDR3 bases are TGCGCCAGCAGTGTTGGACACTCTGGGGCCAACGTCCTGACTTTC.